A single sample gave rise to the 3 T cell receptor beta chains below, sequenced in a study of metastatic and nonmetastatic thyroid tumors. There were no patients who had received any treatment before thyroid surgery. TCRdb re-clonotyped the PCR reads through MiXCR. Of about 15,000 clones in the sample, about 29% are singletons; the top ten hold around 12%. The material sequenced was tumor tissue. All receptors come from a male donor with papillary thyroid cancer or a benign thyroid nodule (not recorded which). Some clones in this sample may be carry-over from other donors' samples.

The V gene is TRBV20-1, the J gene TRBJ2-7; 9 bases match TRBD2. In germline, CDR1 is DFQATT, CDR2 SNEGSKA (reference sequence). V lost 4 bases to trimming and J lost 3 bases; unmatched junction nucleotides: 19. The CDR3 extends over 18 amino acids. The DNA for the CDR3 is TGCAGTGCTATGAAGGGACAAAGGCTAGCGGGAAGGCACTACGAGCAGTACTTC. Amino acids: CSAMKGQRLAGRHYEQYF.

The V call is TRBV20-1, the J call TRBJ2-1; D unresolved. The CDR3 has 12 amino acids. Germline V gene lookup returns CDR1 DFQATT and CDR2 SNEGSKA (reference sequence). The V and J ends lost 1 base and 6 bases respectively, with 7 bases between them. CDR3 nucleotide sequence: TGCAGTGCTAGAGTTCGGAGCAATGAGCAGTTCTTC. It codes for CSARVRSNEQFF.

The chain uses TRBV18 and TRBJ2-7; D call uncertain. This CDR3 has 14 amino acids. Per the germline V gene, CDR1 is KGHSH and CDR2 is LQKENI. V was clipped by 0 bases and J by 2 bases, with 8 bases between them. The CDR3 loop is CASSPPSRTYEQYF. The CDR3 bases are TGTGCCAGCTCACCACCGTCAAGGACCTACGAGCAGTACTTC. Full variable domain (outside the CDR3, taken from reference TRBV18 and TRBJ2-7): NAGVMQNPRHLVRRRGQEARLRCSPMKGHSHVYWYRQLPEEGLKFMVYLQKENIIDESGMPKERFSAEFPKEGPSILRIQQVVRGDSAAYFCASSPPSRTYEQYFGPGTRLTVT.